Listed here is a single TCR beta chain. The antigen is not known. The sample is drawn from a study of response to subunit inactivated influenza vaccine. Findings and caveats of the study: The authors suggested that few new T cells are recruited per seasonal influenza vaccination.

TCRdb redid the calling of the RT-PCR reads with MiXCR, one entry per CDR3 protein. The table has fewer than 750,000 distinct CDR3 sequences, about 15% seen once. Germline V gene data show CDR1 as LGHDT and CDR2 as YNNKEL (reference sequence). The V and J ends lost 2 bases and 8 bases respectively, with 12 bases between them. The CDR3 has 13 residues. This TCR was recovered from a man in his fifties who received an inactivated influenza vaccine. The V gene is TRBV3-1, the J gene TRBJ1-2; D possibly corresponds to TRBD1 (5 bases). The specimen comprised PBMCs from blood, sampled about 12 days after vaccination. CDR3 sequence reads: CASSQTRASGYTF. CDR3 nucleotide sequence: TGTGCCAGCAGCCAAACCAGGGCGTCCGGCTACACCTTC.